The rows below give T cell receptor beta chains drawn from one sample of a study of blood T cells in healthy people across ages. A single record per CDR3 protein comes from TCRdb applying MiXCR to the 5' RACE reads. Of about 1,800,000 distinct CDR3 sequences listed, roughly 27% were seen once; the top ten hold roughly 8%. The sequencing input was blood. These receptors were taken from a woman aged 30 to 39 in good health. Both conserved end residues are trimmed from each CDR3. Each record gives: V gene, clone size, CDR3 length, J gene, CDR3 protein. A clone size is listed for some rows: how often the clone was seen (once, few, many), or a class if it is expanded.

>TRBV9|.|12|TRBJ2-4
ASSDRNSKNIQY
>TRBV6-6|.|12|TRBJ1-5
ASRLRDRGQPQH
>TRBV27|.|13|TRBJ2-1
ASSPAGGHYNEQF
>TRBV6-1|.|13|TRBJ1-1
ASSETGLVNTEAF
>TRBV20-1|few|10|TRBJ2-1
SARDQYNEQF
>TRBV12-3/TRBV12-4|.|12|TRBJ1-2
ASTDGRVNYGYT
>TRBV7-9|few|11|TRBJ1-2
ASSDLSDYGYT
>TRBV3-1|few|10|TRBJ2-7
ASSQGLSEQY
>TRBV5-1|few|12|TRBJ1-2
ASSLGWDTYGYT
>TRBV5-1|.|11|TRBJ2-3
ASSLDWTDTQY
>TRBV3-1|.|10|TRBJ2-3
ASSGLTNTQY
>TRBV20-1|.|13|TRBJ1-2
SARDSTGEREGYI
>TRBV7-8|.|15|TRBJ1-2
ASSHDLRDRGPYGYT
>TRBV24-1|few|12|TRBJ2-1
ATSDRDSYNEQF
>TRBV7-2|many|15|TRBJ2-3
ASSLPSSSPSTDTQY
>TRBV4-2|few|13|TRBJ2-7
ASSPPGTGIHEQY
>TRBV20-1|few|9|TRBJ2-7
SAQEGYEQY
>TRBV7-2|few|11|TRBJ1-4
ASSSRDREKLF
>TRBV7-2|many|12|TRBJ2-7
ASSSGTGSREQY
>TRBV29-1|.|12|.
SVGFFRSYNEQY
>TRBV11-2|.|13|TRBJ2-5
ASSSPSGSHGAQY
>TRBV30|.|13|TRBJ1-1
AWSPGLGAGTEAF
>TRBV4-3|many|11|TRBJ2-1
ASSHRENNEQF
>TRBV5-1|.|12|TRBJ2-3
ASNRDRASDTQY
>TRBV11-1|.|14|TRBJ2-7
ASSLAGQQSSYEQY
>TRBV24-1|.|13|TRBJ2-3
VTSWWGPDPDTQY
>TRBV6-5|few|16|TRBJ1-1
ASSYSLPDSGMNTEAF
>TRBV7-2|.|10|TRBJ1-6
ASSLSHSPLH
>TRBV15|.|11|TRBJ1-4
ATRVPVNEKLF
>TRBV20-1|.|12|TRBJ1-3
SARDNRLGNTIY
>TRBV27|.|14|TRBJ2-5
ASSSAGTGLIETQY
>TRBV29-1|.|11|TRBJ2-7
SVARDRDYEQY
>TRBV2|many|12|TRBJ2-5
ASSQGRSQETQY
>TRBV18|.|12|TRBJ2-5
ASSPGQGFETQY
>TRBV28|.|12|TRBJ1-2
ATLGQLMGYGYT
>TRBV4-2|.|13|TRBJ1-3
ASSQDLQEGNTIY
>TRBV29-1|.|11|TRBJ2-3
SVVGQAKDTQY
>TRBV6-5|.|10|TRBJ1-2
ASSYSMGGYT
>TRBV10-3|.|13|TRBJ1-2
AISEGQGRDYGYT
>TRBV9|.|13|TRBJ1-4
ASSVGTAGGEKLF
>TRBV6-2/TRBV6-3|.|10|TRBJ1-2
ASRDSGGSYT
>TRBV15|few|12|TRBJ1-2
ATSPSPADYSYT
>TRBV18|few|14|TRBJ2-1
ASSPGSPSSYNEQF
>TRBV7-2|.|13|TRBJ1-5
ASSPREPGNQLQH
>TRBV21-1|.|12|TRBJ2-5
ASILWGAGETQY
>TRBV12-3/TRBV12-4|few|13|TRBJ2-7
ASPTCRSPTYEQY